A selection of T cell receptor beta chains follows, all from one sample in a study of cytomegalovirus exposure and HLA in healthy donors. TCRdb's copy holds only in-frame clones and misses some; the assay was immunoSEQ multiplex PCR. The data show over 150,000 clones, 84% seen once. Sequencing was performed on PBMCs. The receptor set was obtained from a girl aged 2 to 10 in good health and CMV-seropositive. Both conserved end residues are part of each CDR3. Fields, in order: J gene, D gene, V gene, clone size, CDR3 length, CDR3 DNA, CDR3 protein. A D gene is named only where the DNA matches it firmly. Rows give clone size only sometimes, using once, few, many, or a class for an expanded clone.

TRBJ1-4	.	TRBV5-1	.	14	TGCGCCAGCAGCTTGGGATCGGGAGATGAAAAACTGTTTTTT	CASSLGSGDEKLFF
TRBJ1-6	.	TRBV28	.	14	TGTGCCAGCAGCCGAGCGTCCTATAATTCACCCCTCCACTTT	CASSRASYNSPLHF
TRBJ1-4	.	TRBV4-1	.	17	TGCGCCAGCAGCCAGCCAGGCAAAATAAAAACTAATGAAAAACTGTTTTTT	CASSQPGKIKTNEKLFF
TRBJ2-1	.	TRBV9	.	16	TGTGCCAGCAGCGGTGGAGGAGGCAGTTCCTACAATGAGCAGTTCTTC	CASSGGGGSSYNEQFF
TRBJ2-7	TRBD2	TRBV29-1	.	16	TGCAGCGTGAGGACTAGCGGGAAGATCCGATCTTATGAGCAGTACTTC	CSVRTSGKIRSYEQYF
TRBJ2-7	.	TRBV2	few	15	TGTGCCAGCAGTGATATCCTCTATCCTGGTGTCGAGCAGTACTTC	CASSDILYPGVEQYF
TRBJ2-3	.	TRBV28	.	17	TGTGCCAGCAGTTTTCATGGACGGAGGTGGGGCACAGATACGCAGTATTTT	CASSFHGRRWGTDTQYF
TRBJ2-2	TRBD1	TRBV28	.	16	TGTGCCAGCAGTTTATGGACAGGGTGGAACACCGGGGAGCTGTTTTTT	CASSLWTGWNTGELFF
TRBJ2-7	.	TRBV30	.	13	TGTGCCGCCTGGGAGTGGGGTTCCGGCGAGCAGTACTTC	CAAWEWGSGEQYF
TRBJ1-6	.	TRBV30	.	16	TGTGCCTGGAGTGTAGAGGGTAGCTCCTATAATTCACCCCTCCACTTT	CAWSVEGSSYNSPLHF
TRBJ2-1	.	TRBV7-9	.	15	TGTGCCAGCAGCTCAAGCCGGGACACATACAATGAGCAGTTCTTC	CASSSSRDTYNEQFF
TRBJ1-5	TRBD1	TRBV18	.	15	TGTGCCAGCTCCCCGGGACAGGGCAGCAATCAGCCCCAGCATTTT	CASSPGQGSNQPQHF
TRBJ1-1	.	TRBV29-1	.	14	TGCAGCGCCGGAGAGGGAAAGTCGGGAACTGAAGCTTTCTTT	CSAGEGKSGTEAFF
TRBJ1-1	.	TRBV27	.	12	TGTGCCGGAGCGGCTGGGAACACTGAAGCTTTCTTT	CAGAAGNTEAFF
TRBJ1-3	TRBD1	TRBV7-7	.	13	TGTGCCAGCAGCCTAAGACAGGGGCACACCATATATTTT	CASSLRQGHTIYF
TRBJ1-1	.	TRBV11-3	.	13	TGTGCCAGCAGCCCGGCGGGGAGCTCTGAAGCTTTCTTT	CASSPAGSSEAFF
TRBJ2-1	.	TRBV10-3	.	17	TGTGCCACCACGCCTTATTCAGTAGGGGAAGAGGCCAATGAGCAGTTCTTC	CATTPYSVGEEANEQFF
TRBJ2-1	.	TRBV9	.	13	TGTGCCAGCAGCAGAGACAGCCTCAATGAGCAGTTCTTC	CASSRDSLNEQFF
TRBJ2-2	.	TRBV6-6	.	16	TGTGCCAGCAGACGCTCGAAAAACAGGGACACCGGGGAGCTGTTTTTT	CASRRSKNRDTGELFF
TRBJ2-2	.	TRBV9	.	15	TGTGCCAGCAGCGTAGAACCAAGAGCCACCGGGGAGCTGTTTTTT	CASSVEPRATGELFF
TRBJ2-7	.	TRBV11-3	.	12	TGTGCCAGCAGCGGCTCCGCGGGTGAGCAGTACTTC	CASSGSAGEQYF
TRBJ2-3	TRBD2	TRBV6-6	.	14	TGTGCCAGCAGTTTAGCGGGAGTTACAGATACGCAGTATTTT	CASSLAGVTDTQYF
TRBJ2-5	TRBD1	TRBV6-1	.	14	TGTGCCAGCAGTGCCCACAGGGGGCAAGAGACCCAGTACTTC	CASSAHRGQETQYF
TRBJ2-1	.	TRBV5-1	once	14	TGCGCCAGCAGCTTCAGGGGATCCTACAATGAGCAGTTCTTC	CASSFRGSYNEQFF
TRBJ2-7	TRBD1	TRBV6-5	.	14	TGTGCCAGCAGACCCCGGGACAGGGGGCGCGAGCAGTACTTC	CASRPRDRGREQYF
TRBJ1-2	.	TRBV4-1	.	17	TGCGCCAGCAGCCAATATTACGACAGTGGCAAACGGTGGGGCTACACCTTC	CASSQYYDSGKRWGYTF
TRBJ2-3	TRBD2	TRBV11-3	.	19	TGTGCCAGCAGCGGAAGGACTAGCGGATTACTACGTAGCACAGATACGCAGTATTTT	CASSGRTSGLLRSTDTQYF
TRBJ1-2	.	TRBV2	few	13	TGTGCCAGCAGTGACAGCGACCTCTATGGCTACACCTTC	CASSDSDLYGYTF
TRBJ2-2	TRBD2	TRBV5-4	.	17	TGTGCCAGCAGCTTGGGGACTAGCGGAACGAACACCGGGGAGCTGTTTTTT	CASSLGTSGTNTGELFF
TRBJ2-1	.	TRBV28	.	18	TGTGCCAGCAGCCCACCACGCGTCGGGACAAGCTCCTACAATGAGCAGTTCTTC	CASSPPRVGTSSYNEQFF
TRBJ2-1	TRBD1	TRBV11-2	.	13	TGTGCCAGCAGCCTGGGACAGCCCAATGAGCAGTTCTTC	CASSLGQPNEQFF
TRBJ1-1	TRBD1	TRBV19	.	14	TGTGCCAGTAGTAGGAACAGGGGAGTCACTGAAGCTTTCTTT	CASSRNRGVTEAFF
TRBJ2-7	TRBD1	TRBV29-1	.	12	TGCAGCGTTGAACGGGACAGGGACGAGCAGTACTTC	CSVERDRDEQYF
TRBJ2-1	TRBD2	TRBV15	.	16	TGTGCCACCAGCAGAGATCAGGGCGGGGGCTACAATGAGCAGTTCTTC	CATSRDQGGGYNEQFF
TRBJ2-3	.	TRBV2	.	16	TGTGCCAGCAGTGGATCGAGCCGTGAATTCACAGATACGCAGTATTTT	CASSGSSREFTDTQYF
TRBJ1-1	.	TRBV7-9	.	19	TGTGCCAGCAGCTTAATGCGGGGACCGAGACGATACATGAACACTGAAGCTTTCTTT	CASSLMRGPRRYMNTEAFF
TRBJ2-2	TRBD1	TRBV9	.	15	TGTGCCAGCAGCGTAGGGGACAGCAACACCGGGGAGCTGTTTTTT	CASSVGDSNTGELFF
TRBJ2-5	TRBD2	TRBV4-2	.	19	TGTGCCAGCAGCCAGAGGGAGGGGCTAGCGGGCCAAGCGGGGGAGACCCAGTACTTC	CASSQREGLAGQAGETQYF
TRBJ2-2	TRBD2	TRBV2	.	17	TGTGCCAGCAGGGACCTACGACTAGCGGGTCGCCTACGGGAGCTGTTTTTT	CASRDLRLAGRLRELFF
TRBJ2-1	.	TRBV15	.	18	TGTGCCACCAGCAGGGCCCAATTGACAGGCAGGAGAAACAATGAGCAGTTCTTC	CATSRAQLTGRRNNEQFF
TRBJ2-5	TRBD1	TRBV23-1	.	13	TGCGCCAGCAGCCTCGACAGGGAAAAGACCCAGTACTTC	CASSLDREKTQYF
TRBJ1-1	.	TRBV4-1	.	17	TGCGCCAGCAGCCAGCCCGGGACAAAGTTTCTAAACACTGAAGCTTTCTTT	CASSQPGTKFLNTEAFF
TRBJ1-2	.	TRBV28	.	13	TGTGCCAGCAGCACGCTTTTACTCTATGGCTACACCTTC	CASSTLLLYGYTF
TRBJ2-1	TRBD2	TRBV5-6	.	18	TGTGCCAGCAGCCCCGGGACTAGCGGGATCCTTGGGGGCAATGAGCAGTTCTTC	CASSPGTSGILGGNEQFF
TRBJ1-1	.	TRBV2	.	16	TGTGCCAGCAGTTCCCGGAGGTGGGACATGAACACTGAAGCTTTCTTT	CASSSRRWDMNTEAFF
TRBJ2-5	TRBD2	TRBV18	.	17	TGTGCCAGCTCACGATCCTTAGCGGGAGGGCGTTTGGAGACCCAGTACTTC	CASSRSLAGGRLETQYF
TRBJ2-7	TRBD1	TRBV6-1	.	16	TGTGCCAGCAGTGAACGGGCGGGACAGGGGGGTATAGAGCAGTACTTC	CASSERAGQGGIEQYF